This entry is about one T cell receptor beta chain. Its matching antigen is unknown. The protocol was immunoSEQ multiplex PCR, while the TCRdb copy is restricted to in-frame clones and leaves out a portion. The repertoire holds 2.3 million or so clones, with about 92% as singletons. Germline V gene sequence: CDR1 SQVTM, CDR2 ANQGSEA. The V and J ends lost 7 bases and 0 bases respectively, with 13 bases between them. The length of the CDR3 is 14 residues. This entry is derived from a study of shared clonotypes between healthy human individuals. Notes on the study in general: The four-donor shared clonotypes exceeded non-shared clonotypes in generation probability, with non-shared ones scoring lower. Naive subsets generally had larger estimated richness than memory subsets.

The sequencing input was naive CD4+ T cells from PBMCs. Subset meaning: CD45RA+ positively selected. The clonotype comes from a man between 18 and 35 years old in good health. Some clones in this sample may be carry-over from other donors' samples. The chain joins TRBV29-1 to TRBJ2-1; D is unclear. The DNA for the CDR3 is TGCAGCGCCTCTCGGACGGGCTCCTACAATGAGCAGTTCTTC. Translation gives CSASRTGSYNEQFF.